These 10 T cell receptor beta chains were all obtained from the same sample, sequenced in a study of cytomegalovirus exposure and HLA in healthy donors (dated by TCRdb to the late 2010s). The library was prepared using the immunoSEQ multiplex PCR assay. The source is immuneACCESS, and TCRdb retained only in-frame sequences with V and J called. Part of the clones is not carried over; for the studies checked, unresolved V genes explain less than half of this, and the remainder is unexplained. This sample gives about 260,000 clones in total; less than 95% of them show up just once. The ten largest clones capture under 4% of the sample. Sequencing used PBMCs. These receptors came from a young woman in good health and CMV-seronegative.

For the CDR3, the DNA is TGTGCCAGCAGCACAGTACAGGGAGGCAATCAGCCCCAGCATTTT. It translates to CASSTVQGGNQPQHF. The chain couples TRBV21-1 to TRBJ1-5; the tabulated D call, TRBD1, remains unverified against the DNA. TRBV21-1 is recorded as a pseudogene. The CDR3 contains 15 residues.

The chain links TRBV6-5 to TRBJ2-3, with D hard to call. In germline, CDR1 is MNHEY, CDR2 SVGAGI. The V end was cut by 5 bases, the J end by 4 bases, with 10 bases between. The CDR3 is made up of 13 amino acids. CDR3 sequence: CASSPAPADTQYF. The CDR3 DNA reads as TGTGCCAGCAGTCCCGCTCCGGCAGATACGCAGTATTTT.

This rearrangement joins TRBV7-6 to TRBJ2-7; 11 bases agree with TRBD2. Germline V gene sequence: CDR1 SGHVS, CDR2 FNYEAQ. The CDR3 loop spans 15 amino acids. V gave up 4 bases and J gave up 0 bases; unmatched junction bases: 2. CDR3 nucleotide sequence: TGTGCCAGCAGCTCAGGACTAGCGGGCTCCTACGAGCAGTACTTC. Translation gives CASSSGLAGSYEQYF. Full variable domain (rest looked up from reference TRBV7-6 and TRBJ2-7): GAGVSQSPRYKVTKRGQDVALRCDPISGHVSLYWYRQALGQGPEFLTYFNYEAQQDKSGLPNDRFSAERPEGSISTLTIQRTEQRDSAMYRCASSSGLAGSYEQYFGPGTRLTVT.

The table lists this clone with a few counts. J is TRBJ2-1 and V is TRBV9; 10 nucleotides agree with TRBD1. The CDR3 sequence is 15 residues long. Germline assignment: CDR1 SGDLS and CDR2 YYNGEE. V lost 4 bases and J lost 15; bases outside the gene matches: 16. The CDR3 coding sequence is TGTGCCAGCAGCTCCCCGGGACAGGGGCCAGATGATTTGTTCTTC. Amino acids: CASSSPGQGPDDLFF.

This clone was detected once. The chain has TRBV5-1 and TRBJ2-3; 8 bases align to TRBD2. With V trimmed by 5 bases and J by 3 bases, 8 bases remained unmatched. The length of the CDR3 is 15 residues. CDR1 and CDR2 from the germline V gene are SGHRS and YFSETQ. CDR3 amino acids: CASSLLAGETDTQYF. The CDR3 coding sequence is TGCGCCAGCAGTCTGCTAGCGGGTGAGACAGATACGCAGTATTTT.

This clone was observed a single time. J is TRBJ2-5 and V is TRBV20-1; perhaps TRBD2 as D (5 bases). The V gene's germline CDR1 is DFQATT and CDR2 SNEGSKA (reference sequence). The germline V and J ends were trimmed by 5 bases and 7 bases, with 11 bases remaining between them. The CDR3 is made up of 11 amino acids. CDR3 sequence (DNA): TGCAGTGCTGGGAGCGCTACGACCCAGTACTTC. This encodes CSAGSATTQYF.

This chain joins TRBV28 and TRBJ1-3; 9 nucleotides align to TRBD1. The germline CDR1 and CDR2 sequences are MDHEN and SYDVKM. Trimming removed 6 bases from V and 1 base from J; junction bases left unmatched: 7. This CDR3 is 16 amino acids long. The CDR3 nucleotides read TGTGCCAGCAGCGACAGGGGGGGTCGTTCTGGAAACACCATATATTTT. Its translation: CASSDRGGRSGNTIYF. The full variable domain, with the rest looked up from reference TRBV28 and TRBJ1-3, is DVKVTQSSRYLVKRTGEKVFLECVQDMDHENMFWYRQDPGLGLRLIYFSYDVKMKEKGDIPEGYSVSREKKERFSLILESASTNQTSMYLCASSDRGGRSGNTIYFGEGSWLTVV.

This chain links TRBV7-2 with TRBJ2-7; D tentatively reads TRBD1 or TRBD2 (5 bases each). V was pared by 6 bases and J by 2 bases, with 14 bases between. The CDR3 is 14 residues long. Germline V gives CDR1 SGHTA, CDR2 FQGNSA. The CDR3 DNA follows: TGTGCCAGCAGTTCGGGGCTTGGGGCCTACGAGCAGTACTTC. Its translation: CASSSGLGAYEQYF.

The chain employs TRBV11-2 and TRBJ2-1; 13 bases line up with TRBD2. The CDR3 loop spans 15 amino acids. The V segment lost 5 bases and the J segment 7 bases; nucleotides outside the gene matches: 5. Germline V lookup: CDR1 SGHAT, CDR2 FQNNGV. CDR3 bases: TGTGCCAGCAGCACGCGGACTAGCGGGAGTAATGAGCAGTTCTTC. Amino acids: CASSTRTSGSNEQFF. Full variable domain (outside the CDR3, taken from reference TRBV11-2 and TRBJ2-1): EAGVAQSPRYKIIEKRQSVAFWCNPISGHATLYWYQQILGQGPKLLIQFQNNGVVDDSQLPKDRFSAERLKGVDSTLKIQPAKLEDSAVYLCASSTRTSGSNEQFFGPGTRLTVL.

The genes are TRBV10-1 and TRBJ2-5; possible D gene TRBD1, 5 bases. The CDR3 consists of 17 residues. CDR1 is WNHNN and CDR2 is SYGVQD in the germline V gene (reference sequence). With 0 bases removed from V and 1 base from J, the gap between germline ends came to 15 bases. The CDR3 here is CASSESRNRRPQETQYF. The CDR3 DNA sequence: TGCGCCAGCAGTGAGTCGAGGAACAGGAGACCCCAAGAGACCCAGTACTTC.